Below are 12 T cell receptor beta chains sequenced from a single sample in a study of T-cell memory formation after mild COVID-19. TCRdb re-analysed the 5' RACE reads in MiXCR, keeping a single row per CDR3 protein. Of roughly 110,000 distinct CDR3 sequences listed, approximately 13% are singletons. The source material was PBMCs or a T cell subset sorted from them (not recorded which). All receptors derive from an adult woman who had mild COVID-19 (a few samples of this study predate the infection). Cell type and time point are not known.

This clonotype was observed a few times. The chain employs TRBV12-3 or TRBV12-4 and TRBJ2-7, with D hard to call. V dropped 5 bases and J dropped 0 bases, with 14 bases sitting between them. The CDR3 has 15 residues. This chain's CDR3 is CASSPFPSSSYEQYF. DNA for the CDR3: TGTGCCAGCAGTCCTTTCCCCTCGAGCTCCTACGAGCAGTACTTC.

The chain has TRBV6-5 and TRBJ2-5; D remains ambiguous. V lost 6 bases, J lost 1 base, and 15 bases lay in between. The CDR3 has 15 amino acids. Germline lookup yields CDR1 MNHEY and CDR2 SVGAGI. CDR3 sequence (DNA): TGTGCCAGCAGGCCCTCAGCCCGGTTCCAAGAGACCCAGTACTTC. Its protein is CASRPSARFQETQYF.

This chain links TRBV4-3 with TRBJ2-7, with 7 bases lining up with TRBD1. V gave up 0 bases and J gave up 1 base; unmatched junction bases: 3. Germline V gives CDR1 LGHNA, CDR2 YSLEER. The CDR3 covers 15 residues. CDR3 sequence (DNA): TGCGCCAGCAGCCAAGAGGGACAGCTTTCCTACGAGCAGTACTTC. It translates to CASSQEGQLSYEQYF.

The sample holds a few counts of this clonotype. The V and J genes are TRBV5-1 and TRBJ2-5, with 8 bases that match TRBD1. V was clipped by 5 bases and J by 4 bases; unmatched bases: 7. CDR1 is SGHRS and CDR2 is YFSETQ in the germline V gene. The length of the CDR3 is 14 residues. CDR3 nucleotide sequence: TGCGCCAGCAGGCGCCACACAGGGGGAGAGACCCAGTACTTC. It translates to CASRRHTGGETQYF.

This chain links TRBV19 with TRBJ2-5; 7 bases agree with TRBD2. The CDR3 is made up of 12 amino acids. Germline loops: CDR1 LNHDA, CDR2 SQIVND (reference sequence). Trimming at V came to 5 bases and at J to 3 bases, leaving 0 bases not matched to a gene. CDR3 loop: CASSAGEETQYF. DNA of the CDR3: TGTGCCAGTAGTGCGGGAGAAGAGACCCAGTACTTC.

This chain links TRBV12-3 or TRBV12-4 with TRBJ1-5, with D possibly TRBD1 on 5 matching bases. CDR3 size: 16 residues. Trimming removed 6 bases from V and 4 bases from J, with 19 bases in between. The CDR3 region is CASSPRTSKGNQPQHF. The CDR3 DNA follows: TGTGCCAGCAGCCCCCGGACCTCGAAGGGGAATCAGCCCCAGCATTTT.

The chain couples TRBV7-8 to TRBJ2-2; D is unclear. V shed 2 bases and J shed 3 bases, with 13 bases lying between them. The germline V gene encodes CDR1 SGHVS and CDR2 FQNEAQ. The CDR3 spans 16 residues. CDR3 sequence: CASSLLARADTGELFF. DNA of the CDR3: TGTGCCAGCAGCTTATTAGCCCGGGCCGACACCGGGGAGCTGTTTTTT.

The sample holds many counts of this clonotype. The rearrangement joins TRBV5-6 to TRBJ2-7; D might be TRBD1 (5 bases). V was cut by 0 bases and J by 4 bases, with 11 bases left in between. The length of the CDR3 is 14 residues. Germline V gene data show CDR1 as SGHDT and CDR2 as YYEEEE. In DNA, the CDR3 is TGTGCCAGCAGCTTGGTTCAGGGCCTGTACGAGCAGTACTTC. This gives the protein CASSLVQGLYEQYF. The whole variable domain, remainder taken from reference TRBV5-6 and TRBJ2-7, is DAGVTQSPTHLIKTRGQQVTLRCSPKSGHDTVSWYQQALGQGPQFIFQYYEEEERQRGNFPDRFSGHQFPNYSSELNVNALLLGDSALYLCASSLVQGLYEQYFGPGTRLTVT.

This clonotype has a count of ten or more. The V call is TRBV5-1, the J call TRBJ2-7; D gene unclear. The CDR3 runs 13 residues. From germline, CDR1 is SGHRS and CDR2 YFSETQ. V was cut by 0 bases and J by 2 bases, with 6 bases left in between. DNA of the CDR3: TGCGCCAGCAGCTTGGCCCCGGCCTACGAGCAGTACTTC. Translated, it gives CASSLAPAYEQYF.

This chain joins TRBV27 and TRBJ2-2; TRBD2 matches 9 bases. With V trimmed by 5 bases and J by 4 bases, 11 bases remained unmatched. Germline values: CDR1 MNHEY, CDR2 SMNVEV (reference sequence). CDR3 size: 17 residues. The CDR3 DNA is TGTGCCAGCAGTCCCCTTGGGACTAGCCCTTTCACCGGGGAGCTGTTTTTT. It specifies CASSPLGTSPFTGELFF.

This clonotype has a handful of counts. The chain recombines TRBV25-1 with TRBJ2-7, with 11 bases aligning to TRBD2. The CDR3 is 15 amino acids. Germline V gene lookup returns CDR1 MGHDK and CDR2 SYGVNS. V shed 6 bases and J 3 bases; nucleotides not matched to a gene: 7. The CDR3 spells CASRAGTSGFYEQYF. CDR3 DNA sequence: TGTGCCAGCAGAGCCGGGACTAGCGGCTTCTACGAGCAGTACTTC.

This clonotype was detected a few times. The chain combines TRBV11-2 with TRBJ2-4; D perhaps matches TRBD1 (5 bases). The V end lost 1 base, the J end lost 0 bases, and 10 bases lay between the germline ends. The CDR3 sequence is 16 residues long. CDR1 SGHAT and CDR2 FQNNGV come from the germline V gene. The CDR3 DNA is TGTGCCAGCAGCTTAGGACAGTACATAGCCAAAAACATTCAGTACTTC. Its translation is CASSLGQYIAKNIQYF.